These 21 T cell receptor beta chains were sequenced from one sample in a study of shared clonotypes between healthy human individuals. Only in-frame clones appear in the TCRdb table, and some are missing; sequencing was by immunoSEQ multiplex PCR. The sample carries under 2.5 million clones, 85% to 95% recorded once. The sample taken for sequencing was naive CD4+ T cells from PBMCs. Subset denoted: CD45RA+ positively selected. The source of these receptors is a man aged 18-30 years in good health. Some clones in this sample may be carry-over from other donors' samples.

The chain has TRBV2 and TRBJ2-2; 13 positions agree with TRBD2. Germline V gene data show CDR1 as SNHLY and CDR2 as FYNNEI. The ends lost 5 bases at V and 7 bases at J; junction bases unmatched: 4. This CDR3 region has 15 residues. The CDR3 DNA is TGTGCCAGCAGTCGGACTAGCGGGAGTGGCGGGGAGCTGTTTTTT. This codes for CASSRTSGSGGELFF. Full variable domain (missing parts from reference TRBV2 and TRBJ2-2): EPEVTQTPSHQVTQMGQEVILRCVPISNHLYFYWYRQILGQKVEFLVSFYNNEISEKSEIFDDQFSVERPDGSNFTLKIRSTKLEDSAMYFCASSRTSGSGGELFFGEGSRLTVL.

This clone was seen once. The CDR3 nucleotides read TGTGCCACCAGCAGAGACCCCGAAGCCTACGAGCAGTACTTC. Its protein product is CATSRDPEAYEQYF. The rearrangement uses TRBV15 and TRBJ2-7; D uncertain. The CDR3 length is 14 residues. V lost 0 bases to trimming and J lost 2 bases, with 8 bases between them. Per the germline V gene, CDR1 is LNHNV and CDR2 is YYDKDF (reference sequence).

The V and J genes are TRBV28 and TRBJ2-2; 7 bases are a match to TRBD1. The CDR3 covers 18 residues. Germline V lookup: CDR1 MDHEN, CDR2 SYDVKM. The V gene end was trimmed by 5 bases and the J gene end by 1 base; junction bases not matched to a gene: 13. CDR3 in amino acids: CASSQPRQGTGNTGELFF. Written as DNA, the CDR3 is TGTGCCAGCAGTCAGCCACGACAGGGAACGGGGAACACCGGGGAGCTGTTTTTT.

The genes are TRBV9 and TRBJ1-4; D unclear. V lost 0 bases and J 3 bases, leaving 6 bases between the germline ends. The CDR3 contains 14 residues. Germline values: CDR1 SGDLS, CDR2 YYNGEE. The CDR3 spells CASSVGLSNEKLFF. The CDR3 nucleotides read TGTGCCAGCAGCGTAGGACTATCTAATGAAAAACTGTTTTTT. The full variable domain, in which reference TRBV9 and TRBJ1-4 provide the parts outside the CDR3, is DSGVTQTPKHLITATGQRVTLRCSPRSGDLSVYWYQQSLDQGLQFLIQYYNGEERAKGNILERFSAQQFPDLHSELNLSSLELGDSALYFCASSVGLSNEKLFFGSGTQLSVL.

The chain links TRBV10-3 to TRBJ2-7, with TRBD1 identical over 10 bases. This CDR3 is 16 amino acids long. Unmatched junction bases numbered 8, after V lost 4 bases and J lost 2 bases. From germline, CDR1 is ENHRY and CDR2 SYGVKD. The CDR3 is CAISAREGTGAYEQYF. CDR3 nucleotides: TGTGCCATCAGTGCCCGGGAGGGGACAGGGGCCTACGAGCAGTACTTC.

The chain links TRBV27 to TRBJ2-7, with D unresolved. The V end lost 4 bases, the J end lost 2 bases, and 12 bases lay between the germline ends. The CDR3 contains 14 residues. Looked up from germline, CDR1 is MNHEY and CDR2 is SMNVEV (reference sequence). CDR3: CASSSLGGAYEQYF. CDR3 DNA sequence: TGTGCCAGCAGTTCGCTCGGCGGAGCCTACGAGCAGTACTTC.

This CDR3 is CASSRDRQETQYF. The CDR3 nucleotides read TGTGCCAGCAGCAGGGACAGACAAGAGACCCAGTACTTC. The chain joins TRBV9 to TRBJ2-5; 7 bases line up with TRBD1. The CDR3 loop spans 13 amino acids. The junction had 2 bases not matched to a gene; V was cut back by 4 bases and J by 2 bases. Germline V lookup: CDR1 SGDLS, CDR2 YYNGEE.

This rearrangement joins TRBV28 to TRBJ2-7; the D call may be TRBD1 or TRBD2 (5 bases each). The germline gives CDR1 MDHEN, CDR2 SYDVKM. The CDR3 runs 15 residues. With 3 bases removed from V and 5 bases from J, the gap between germline ends came to 17 bases. As DNA, the CDR3 is TGTGCCAGCAGTTTCCCCCAGAGGGGAGCCAACGAGCAGTACTTC. Its protein is CASSFPQRGANEQYF.

V usage is TRBV28 and J usage is TRBJ2-7; D gene uncertain. CDR3 length equals 13 residues. The ends were cut back, 6 bases at V and 0 bases at J, with 9 bases in the middle. Germline-derived CDR1 and CDR2 are MDHEN and SYDVKM. The CDR3 sequence is CASRAASSYEQYF. The CDR3 DNA is TGTGCCAGCAGAGCAGCGAGCTCCTACGAGCAGTACTTC.

The rearrangement links TRBV5-1 to TRBJ1-2, with TRBD1 matching 9 bases. The CDR3 runs 15 residues. After removal of 0 bases from V and 8 bases from J, the junction contained 8 bases not matched to a gene. Germline lookup yields CDR1 SGHRS and CDR2 YFSETQ. CDR3: CASSLDHRGLYGYTF. The CDR3 region has the DNA TGCGCCAGCAGCTTGGACCACAGGGGGCTGTACGGCTACACCTTC.

The chain is built from TRBV19 and TRBJ2-7; D tentatively fits TRBD1 or TRBD2 (5 bases each). The CDR3 covers 15 residues. In germline, CDR1 is LNHDA, CDR2 SQIVND (reference sequence). V lost 2 bases to trimming and J lost 3 bases, with 14 bases between them. CDR3 sequence reads: CASSIFWGTDYEQYF. The CDR3 bases are TGTGCCAGTAGTATATTTTGGGGGACGGACTACGAGCAGTACTTC.

This clone has only one observation. The gene calls are TRBV19 and TRBJ1-1, with unresolved D. V was clipped by 5 bases and J by 0 bases, with 4 bases between them. The CDR3 has 12 residues. The germline V gene has CDR1 LNHDA and CDR2 SQIVND (reference sequence). CDR3 sequence (DNA): TGTGCCAGTAGTTGGGTGAACACTGAAGCTTTCTTT. This encodes CASSWVNTEAFF.

The chain recombines TRBV18 with TRBJ1-2; 10 nucleotides line up with TRBD1. With 6 bases clipped from V and 3 bases from J, the junction kept 4 bases outside the gene matches. The CDR3 consists of 14 residues. Germline CDR1 reads KGHSH; CDR2 reads LQKENI. The DNA of the CDR3 is TGTGCCAGCTCCGCGGACAGGGGGGACTATGGCTACACCTTC. It codes for CASSADRGDYGYTF.

Remarks on this clone: This specimen includes other DNA sequences encoding the same CDR3. The rearrangement uses TRBV29-1 and TRBJ1-1; 11 bases align to TRBD1. V lost 6 bases, J lost 5 bases, and 2 bases stayed unmatched. CDR3 length equals 12 residues. Germline V gives CDR1 SQVTM, CDR2 ANQGSEA. The CDR3 nucleotides read TGCAGCGTCGGGGACAGGGGGACTGAAGCTTTCTTT. The encoded protein is CSVGDRGTEAFF.

The rearrangement joins TRBV28 to TRBJ2-1; D not resolved. Germline CDR1 and CDR2: MDHEN and SYDVKM. The CDR3 is 12 residues long. V lost 7 bases and J 5 bases, leaving 9 bases between the germline ends. CDR3 in amino acids: CASKGSNNEQFF. In nucleotides, the CDR3 is TGTGCCAGCAAAGGCTCGAACAATGAGCAGTTCTTC.

The chain recombines TRBV11-3 with TRBJ2-7, with TRBD2 matching 7 bases. CDR1 SGHNT and CDR2 YENEEA come from the germline V gene. The CDR3 has 16 residues. V lost 3 bases to trimming and J lost 2 bases; unmatched junction nucleotides: 10. The CDR3 DNA sequence: TGTGCCAGCAGCTTGGGGGGGGTGACTGGGACCTACGAGCAGTACTTC. Its protein is CASSLGGVTGTYEQYF.

The chain is built from TRBV6-1 and TRBJ1-1, with 7 nucleotides matching TRBD1. The V gene's germline CDR1 is MNHNS and CDR2 SASEGT. The junction had 6 bases not matched to a gene; V was cut back by 5 bases and J by 3 bases. The CDR3 is made up of 14 amino acids. This CDR3 reads CASSSLTGYTEAFF. The CDR3, as DNA: TGTGCCAGCAGTTCCTTGACAGGGTACACTGAAGCTTTCTTT.

The rearrangement joins TRBV7-2 to TRBJ1-4, with D tentatively TRBD1 (5 bases). Germline V gene lookup returns CDR1 SGHTA and CDR2 FQGNSA. The CDR3 length is 14 residues. The ends were cut back, 6 bases at V and 4 bases at J, with 12 bases in the middle. The CDR3 DNA follows: TGTGCCAGCAGGCCCCCCGGGGGTAATGAAAAACTGTTTTTT. It yields the protein CASRPPGGNEKLFF.

V is TRBV5-1 and J is TRBJ2-6; the D is unclear. V was shortened by 5 bases and J by 4 bases, with 10 bases between the two germline ends. The CDR3 covers 14 residues. The germline CDR1 and CDR2 sequences are SGHRS and YFSETQ. The CDR3 DNA follows: TGCGCCAGCAGTTTCCCCGAGGGGGCCAACGTCCTGACTTTC. It encodes CASSFPEGANVLTF. The entire variable domain, with the rest obtained from reference TRBV5-1 and TRBJ2-6, is as follows: KAGVTQTPRYLIKTRGQQVTLSCSPISGHRSVSWYQQTPGQGLQFLFEYFSETQRNKGNFPGRFSGRQFSNSRSEMNVSTLELGDSALYLCASSFPEGANVLTFGAGSRLTVL.

The chain combines TRBV5-1 with TRBJ1-1; 10 bases map to TRBD1. V trimming: 4 bases; J trimming: 7 bases; junction bases outside the gene matches: 4. The CDR3 contains 13 residues. Germline CDR1 and CDR2: SGHRS and YFSETQ. The CDR3 bases are TGCGCCAGCAGCATGACAGGGGGCGGTGAAGCTTTCTTT. This encodes CASSMTGGGEAFF.

The chain uses TRBV19 and TRBJ2-7, with 7 bases that match TRBD1. The V and J ends lost 6 bases and 2 bases, in that order; junction bases with no gene match: 10. CDR1 and CDR2 from the germline V gene are LNHDA and SQIVND (reference sequence). The CDR3 loop spans 15 amino acids. CDR3 amino acids: CASSVSGTATYEQYF. The CDR3 DNA follows: TGTGCCAGTAGCGTATCCGGGACAGCTACCTACGAGCAGTACTTC.